The rows below give T cell receptor beta chains drawn from one sample of a study of radiation and T cells in renal cell carcinoma. The method was immunoSEQ multiplex PCR; TCRdb's version includes in-frame clones alone and lacks a portion of them. The sample contains tens of thousands of clones, over 70% of which appear only once. Sequencing used blood, obtained from a patient whose treatment included radiotherapy and nephrectomy. These receptors were taken from a man aged 55 to 70 with renal cell carcinoma. Both conserved end residues are part of each CDR3. D genes are given only for firm matches. Clone size is given for some rows only: seen once, a few or many times, or a class if the clone is expanded.

cdr3_nt: TGCGCCAGCAGCAGCGCTGCAGGGAAAGAGACCCAGTACTTC
cdr3_aa: CASSSAAGKETQYF
j_call: TRBJ2-5
v_call: TRBV5-1
clone_size: NA
d_call: NA

cdr3_nt: TGTGCCTGGAGTCACCTTCGGACAGTGAACACTGAAGCTTTCTTT
cdr3_aa: CAWSHLRTVNTEAFF
j_call: TRBJ1-1
v_call: TRBV30
clone_size: NA
d_call: NA

cdr3_nt: TGCGCCAGCAGTGAGAGTCTTTCCTACGAGCAGTACTTC
cdr3_aa: CASSESLSYEQYF
j_call: TRBJ2-7
v_call: TRBV10-1
clone_size: NA
d_call: NA

cdr3_nt: TGCAGTGCTAGAGAGAACAACGAGCAGTTCTTC
cdr3_aa: CSARENNEQFF
j_call: TRBJ2-1
v_call: TRBV20-1
clone_size: NA
d_call: NA

cdr3_nt: TGTGCCAGCAGCTTCCGACTAGCGGGAGCCTGGGAGCTGTTTTTT
cdr3_aa: CASSFRLAGAWELFF
j_call: TRBJ2-2
v_call: TRBV5-6
clone_size: NA
d_call: TRBD2

cdr3_nt: TGTGCCAGCAGCTTAGATGGGCTCCTCTCCTACAATGAGCAGTTCTTC
cdr3_aa: CASSLDGLLSYNEQFF
j_call: TRBJ2-1
v_call: TRBV7-2
clone_size: NA
d_call: NA

cdr3_nt: TGTGCCAGCAGCGCCACGGACAACCCGTCCTACGAGCAGTACTTC
cdr3_aa: CASSATDNPSYEQYF
j_call: TRBJ2-7
v_call: TRBV9
clone_size: NA
d_call: NA

cdr3_nt: TGCGCCAGCAGCCCCGGGGGGAGCGGGAGCAAAGAGACCCAGTACTTC
cdr3_aa: CASSPGGSGSKETQYF
j_call: TRBJ2-5
v_call: TRBV5-1
clone_size: NA
d_call: TRBD2

cdr3_nt: TGTGCCAGCAGCCCTGACATCGGGAGTGACATTCAGTACTTC
cdr3_aa: CASSPDIGSDIQYF
j_call: TRBJ2-4
v_call: TRBV7-2
clone_size: NA
d_call: NA

cdr3_nt: TGCGCCAGCAGCTTCGGCGGGAGCTCGGAGACCCAGTACTTC
cdr3_aa: CASSFGGSSETQYF
j_call: TRBJ2-5
v_call: TRBV5-1
clone_size: NA
d_call: TRBD2

cdr3_nt: TGCGCCAGCAGCCAAGTTAGCGGGACCTCCTACAATGAGCAGTTCTTC
cdr3_aa: CASSQVSGTSYNEQFF
j_call: TRBJ2-1
v_call: TRBV4-1
clone_size: NA
d_call: TRBD2

cdr3_nt: TGTGCCGCCCAACCCTTAGGGGTCAACACTGAAGCTTTCTTT
cdr3_aa: CAAQPLGVNTEAFF
j_call: TRBJ1-1
v_call: TRBV30
clone_size: NA
d_call: NA

cdr3_nt: TGCGCCAGCAGAAGGGACTTACTCACAGATACGCAGTATTTT
cdr3_aa: CASRRDLLTDTQYF
j_call: TRBJ2-3
v_call: TRBV5-1
clone_size: NA
d_call: NA

cdr3_nt: TGTGCTAGTGGTTTAGGACTAGCGGGAGGAGCCGGGGAGCTGTTTTTT
cdr3_aa: CASGLGLAGGAGELFF
j_call: TRBJ2-2
v_call: TRBV12-5
clone_size: NA
d_call: TRBD2

cdr3_nt: TGTGCCAGTAGGCCGACTAGCCCAGATACGCAGTATTTT
cdr3_aa: CASRPTSPDTQYF
j_call: TRBJ2-3
v_call: TRBV19
clone_size: NA
d_call: TRBD2

cdr3_nt: TGCGCCAGCAGCTTGGGCTTTGTGATCGAGGACGAGCAGTACTTC
cdr3_aa: CASSLGFVIEDEQYF
j_call: TRBJ2-7
v_call: TRBV5-1
clone_size: NA
d_call: NA

cdr3_nt: TGTGCCAGCAGCGTGAGAGGAGCTCTCACCGGGGAGCTGTTTTTT
cdr3_aa: CASSVRGALTGELFF
j_call: TRBJ2-2
v_call: TRBV5-5
clone_size: NA
d_call: NA

cdr3_nt: TGTGCCAGCAGCTTAGGGCCGAACTATGGCTACACCTTC
cdr3_aa: CASSLGPNYGYTF
j_call: TRBJ1-2
v_call: TRBV7-9
clone_size: medium-sized
d_call: NA

cdr3_nt: TGTGCCAGTGAACCAGGGAACACTGAAGCTTTCTTT
cdr3_aa: CASEPGNTEAFF
j_call: TRBJ1-1
v_call: TRBV18
clone_size: few
d_call: NA

cdr3_nt: TGTGCCAGCAGCTTCCAGAGGGGAGGCCGGATCAATGAGCAGTTCTTC
cdr3_aa: CASSFQRGGRINEQFF
j_call: TRBJ2-1
v_call: TRBV7-2
clone_size: NA
d_call: NA